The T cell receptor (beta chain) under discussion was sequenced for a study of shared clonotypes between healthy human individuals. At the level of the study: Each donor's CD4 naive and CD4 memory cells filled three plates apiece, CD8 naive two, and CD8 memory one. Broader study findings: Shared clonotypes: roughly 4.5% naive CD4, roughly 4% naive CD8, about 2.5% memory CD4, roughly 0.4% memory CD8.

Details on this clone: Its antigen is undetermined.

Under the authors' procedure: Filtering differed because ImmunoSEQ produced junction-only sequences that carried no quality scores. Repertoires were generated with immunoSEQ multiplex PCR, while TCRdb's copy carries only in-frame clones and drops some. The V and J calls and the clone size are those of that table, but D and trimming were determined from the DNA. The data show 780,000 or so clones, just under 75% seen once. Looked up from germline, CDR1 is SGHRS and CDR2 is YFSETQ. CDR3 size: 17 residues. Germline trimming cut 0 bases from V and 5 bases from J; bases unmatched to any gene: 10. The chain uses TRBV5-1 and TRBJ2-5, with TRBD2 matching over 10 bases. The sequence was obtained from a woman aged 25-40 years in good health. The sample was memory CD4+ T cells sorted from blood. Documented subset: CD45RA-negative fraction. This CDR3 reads CASSLGLGLAGVETQYF. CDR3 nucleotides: TGCGCCAGCAGCTTGGGACTCGGGCTAGCGGGAGTTGAGACCCAGTACTTC.